These 23 T cell receptor beta chains were sequenced from one sample in a study of T cells in Graves' hyperthyroidism and ophthalmopathy (dated 2019 in TCRdb). Receptors were amplified or captured by multiplex PCR. This sample was sequenced with an Illumina HiSeq 2000. TCR beta CDR3 regions were amplified from RNA transcripts. The first round of RT-PCR for the TCR CDR3 was performed with the HTBI primer set and the Qiagen OneStep RT-PCR kit. The public sequencing data were trimmed at Q25 with fastp and processed into clonotypes with MiXCR by TCRdb, which kept only in-frame beta chains. Entries that share a CDR3 protein sequence are merged under the most common genes and DNA. Here the sample has over 550,000 distinct CDR3 sequences; 15% to 20% occur a single time. Jointly, the top ten make up 18% of the sample. The specimen sequenced was blood. All receptors derive from a woman in her late teens or twenties with Graves' hyperthyroidism.

The sample holds many counts of this clonotype. The rearrangement uses TRBV11-2 and TRBJ2-1, with a tentative D call TRBD2 (6 bases). The CDR3 consists of 16 residues. Germline V gene data show CDR1 as SGHAT and CDR2 as FQNNGV. Trimming stripped 5 bases from V and 3 bases from J, with 17 bases between. The CDR3 DNA reads TGTGCCAGCAGCCGTACCGGGACTCGAATCTACAATGAGCAGTTCTTC. Translating it yields CASSRTGTRIYNEQFF.

The genes are TRBV19 and TRBJ1-1; 12 bases agree with TRBD1. Losses at the gene ends were 3 bases for V and 2 bases for J; bases not matched to a gene: 10. Germline CDR1 and CDR2: LNHDA and SQIVND (reference sequence). This CDR3 is 18 amino acids long. In DNA form, the CDR3 reads TGTGCCAGTAGTATGTACGCCGGGACAGGGGGCGGTAACACTGAAGCTTTCTTT. Translating it yields CASSMYAGTGGGNTEAFF. Drawing the rest from reference TRBV19 and TRBJ1-1, the complete variable domain is DGGITQSPKYLFRKEGQNVTLSCEQNLNHDAMYWYRQDPGQGLRLIYYSQIVNDFQKGDIAEGYSVSREKKESFPLTVTSAQKNPTAFYLCASSMYAGTGGGNTEAFFGQGTRLTVV.

This clonotype was detected a few times. V and J are TRBV6-2 or TRBV6-3 and TRBJ1-1; maybe TRBD1 (5 bases). Germline V lookup: CDR1 MNHEY, CDR2 SVGEGT. The CDR3 spans 14 residues. V was trimmed by 6 bases and J by 4 bases, leaving 15 bases between them. The CDR3 loop reads CASSYQGAATEAFF. As DNA, the CDR3 is TGTGCCAGCAGCTATCAGGGTGCGGCCACTGAAGCTTTCTTT.

V and J are TRBV6-2 or TRBV6-3 and TRBJ2-1; tentatively, D is TRBD2 (5 bases). This CDR3 region has 15 residues. The V and J ends lost 0 bases and 5 bases respectively, with 11 bases between them. CDR1 MNHEY and CDR2 SVGEGT come from the germline V gene. The CDR3 loop reads CASSYSRLADNEQFF. Here the CDR3 DNA reads TGTGCCAGCAGTTACTCTAGGCTAGCAGACAATGAGCAGTTCTTC.

The chain recombines TRBV27 with TRBJ1-1; 11 nucleotides align to TRBD1. The CDR3 contains 19 residues. CDR1 is MNHEY, CDR2 SMNVEV, per germline (reference sequence). Unmatched junction bases numbered 16, after V lost 2 bases and J lost 5 bases. Here the CDR3 reads CASSLTRTGGETRGTEAFF. The CDR3 nucleotides are TGTGCCAGCAGTTTAACCCGGACAGGGGGCGAGACCCGAGGGACTGAAGCTTTCTTT.

The V gene is TRBV25-1, the J gene TRBJ1-5; no clear D gene. The CDR3 sequence is 15 residues long. From germline, CDR1 is MGHDK and CDR2 SYGVNS. Trimming shortened V by 1 base and J by 6 bases, and 13 bases separated the two germline ends. The CDR3 DNA sequence: TGTGCCAGCAGTGAATCCGGTCGGGGTAGTCAGCCCCAGCATTTT. Amino acids: CASSESGRGSQPQHF.

The count of this clonotype is one. This sequence joins TRBV7-9 and TRBJ1-5, with D possibly TRBD1 on 5 matching bases. The germline V and J ends were trimmed by 2 bases and 3 bases, with 17 bases remaining between them. This CDR3 is built from 17 residues. Per germline, CDR1 SEHNR and CDR2 FQNEAQ (reference sequence). The CDR3 nucleotides read TGTGCCAGCAGCTTATGGGAGGGGTTAGGGACCAATCAGCCCCAGCATTTT. Translation gives CASSLWEGLGTNQPQHF.

The sample holds a few counts of this clonotype. This may arise from a read error, as a much more abundant clone is one base away. This sequence joins TRBV20-1 and TRBJ2-5, with no clear D. This CDR3 contains 13 residues. V lost 6 bases to trimming and J lost 5 bases, with 16 bases between them. The germline V gene has CDR1 DFQATT and CDR2 SNEGSKA (reference sequence). The CDR3 sequence: CSAVRELGETQYF. In nucleotides, the CDR3 is TGCAGTGCCGTAAGGGAATTGGGTGAGACCCAGTACTTC.

This clonotype was picked up many times. The genes are TRBV3-1 and TRBJ1-1; D is uncertain. The CDR3 spans 12 residues. Germline-derived CDR1 and CDR2 are LGHDT and YNNKEL (reference sequence). V gave up 1 base and J gave up 5 bases, with 5 bases separating them. The CDR3 DNA reads TGTGCCAGCAGCCAAGCGCAGACTGAAGCTTTCTTT. It translates to CASSQAQTEAFF.

This clonotype was seen only a few times. The chain has TRBV6-1 and TRBJ1-5; the match to TRBD1 covers 9 bases. Germline assignment: CDR1 MNHNS and CDR2 SASEGT. V lost 6 bases and J lost 0; bases outside the gene matches: 9. This CDR3 is built from 17 residues. The CDR3 nucleotides read TGTGCCAGCAGAAAACAGGGGGCGATGGATAGCAATCAGCCCCAGCATTTT. As protein: CASRKQGAMDSNQPQHF.

The V and J genes are TRBV12-3 or TRBV12-4 and TRBJ2-7, with 13 bases matching TRBD2. The V gene end was trimmed by 4 bases and the J gene end by 4 bases; junction bases not matched to a gene: 4. The CDR3 consists of 15 residues. The CDR3 is CASSSGLAGKYEQYF. The CDR3 region has the DNA TGTGCCAGCAGTTCGGGACTAGCGGGGAAATACGAGCAGTACTTC.

This clonotype was detected many times. This chain links TRBV10-2 with TRBJ1-6; a possible D gene is TRBD1 (6 bases). V lost 8 bases to trimming and J lost 9 bases, with 17 bases between them. From germline, CDR1 is WSHSY and CDR2 SAAADI. There are 14 residues in the CDR3. CDR3 nucleotides: TGCGCCAGCGGTTACGGGCAGGGGATTTCACCCCTCCACTTT. Residues: CASGYGQGISPLHF.

This clonotype was seen many times. This rearrangement joins TRBV7-3 to TRBJ2-1; 10 bases agree with TRBD2. Germline CDR1 and CDR2: SGHTA and FQGTGA. The CDR3 consists of 16 residues. With V trimmed by 5 bases and J by 0 bases, 4 bases remained unmatched. CDR3 sequence: CASSVSGGRSYNEQFF. CDR3 DNA sequence: TGTGCCAGCAGCGTTAGCGGGGGGCGCTCCTACAATGAGCAGTTCTTC.

This clonotype was found a few times. This chain links TRBV7-9 with TRBJ2-3; D may correspond to TRBD1 or TRBD2 (5 bases each). Germline V CDR1 and CDR2: SEHNR, FQNEAQ (reference sequence). Trimming removed 7 bases at V and 3 bases at J, with 17 bases between. The CDR3 loop spans 15 amino acids. The CDR3 region is CASTPMGEWTDTQYF. For the CDR3, the DNA is TGTGCCAGCACCCCCATGGGGGAGTGGACAGATACGCAGTATTTT.

In this sample, this clonotype turned up a few times. The rearrangement links TRBV29-1 to TRBJ2-7, with 7 bases identical to TRBD1. The V gene's germline CDR1 is SQVTM and CDR2 ANQGSEA. V trimming: 4 bases; J trimming: 3 bases; junction bases outside the gene matches: 9. The CDR3 extends over 14 amino acids. This chain's CDR3 is CSVGIWDSVYEQYF. The CDR3 DNA follows: TGCAGCGTTGGGATCTGGGACAGCGTCTACGAGCAGTACTTC.

This clonotype was seen at least ten times. The V gene is TRBV28, the J gene TRBJ2-7; D is perhaps TRBD1 or TRBD2 (5 bases each). V was clipped by 4 bases and J by 4 bases, with 17 bases between them. Germline V gene lookup returns CDR1 MDHEN and CDR2 SYDVKM. The CDR3 is 15 amino acids. The CDR3 reads CASSYPRGRAYEQYF. The CDR3, as DNA: TGTGCCAGCAGTTACCCGAGGGGAAGGGCGTACGAGCAGTACTTC. The whole variable domain, remainder taken from reference TRBV28 and TRBJ2-7, is DVKVTQSSRYLVKRTGEKVFLECVQDMDHENMFWYRQDPGLGLRLIYFSYDVKMKEKGDIPEGYSVSREKKERFSLILESASTNQTSMYLCASSYPRGRAYEQYFGPGTRLTVT.

This clonotype was seen many times. The chain joins TRBV2 to TRBJ1-1; no definite D call. Germline V gives CDR1 SNHLY, CDR2 FYNNEI. This CDR3 is 15 amino acids long. V lost 5 bases and J 2 bases, leaving 15 bases between the germline ends. Written as DNA, the CDR3 is TGTGCCAGCAGTCTGCACCCCCCAGATAACACTGAAGCTTTCTTT. Protein: CASSLHPPDNTEAFF.

This clonotype has ten or more counts. The chain recombines TRBV7-2 with TRBJ2-1; the match to TRBD2 covers 12 bases. Germline V gene data show CDR1 as SGHTA and CDR2 as FQGNSA. The ends lost 4 bases at V and 0 bases at J; junction bases unmatched: 10. The CDR3 sequence is 19 residues long. The CDR3 bases are TGTGCCAGCAGCTCTTCCGGGACTAGCGGGTTGAGCTCCTACAATGAGCAGTTCTTC. Translation gives CASSSSGTSGLSSYNEQFF.

With regard to this clonotype: A much larger clonotype is one base distant, so this may be a read error. The J gene is TRBJ2-1, the V gene TRBV3-1; 9 bases fit TRBD2. V shed 4 bases, J shed 6 bases, and the junction held 7 bases outside the gene matches. The germline V gene has CDR1 LGHDT and CDR2 YNNKEL (reference sequence). The CDR3 has 15 residues. The chain's CDR3 is CASSPRAGGVNEQFF. The DNA for the CDR3 is TGTGCCAGCAGCCCCCGAGCGGGAGGAGTCAATGAGCAGTTCTTC.

This clonotype was seen a handful of times. The chain joins TRBV6-5 to TRBJ2-5; D gene ambiguous. Trimming took off 0 bases at V and 4 bases at J, with 9 bases between the two ends. CDR1 is MNHEY and CDR2 is SVGAGI in the germline V gene. The CDR3 contains 14 residues. The CDR3 coding sequence is TGTGCCAGCAGTTACTCCGTGAAGGGAGAGACCCAGTACTTC. It yields the protein CASSYSVKGETQYF.

This clonotype was detected ten times or more. Here the CDR3 DNA reads TGTGCCTGGAGGCAGAACACCGGGGAGCTGTTTTTT. Protein product: CAWRQNTGELFF. The chain has TRBV30 and TRBJ2-2; no reliable D call. V lost 3 bases and J lost 1, with 3 bases in between. The CDR3 spans 12 residues. Per germline, CDR1 GTSNPN and CDR2 SVGIG (reference sequence). Variable domain in full (rest from reference TRBV30 and TRBJ2-2): SQTIHQWPATLVQPVGSPLSLECTVEGTSNPNLYWYRQAAGRGLQLLFYSVGIGQISSEVPQNLSASRPQDRQFILSSKKLLLSDSGFYLCAWRQNTGELFFGEGSRLTVL.

The chain couples TRBV27 to TRBJ2-5; TRBD1 matches 7 bases. Germline loops: CDR1 MNHEY, CDR2 SMNVEV (reference sequence). With V trimmed by 7 bases and J by 4 bases, 12 bases remained unmatched. The CDR3 spans 15 residues. CDR3 nucleotides: TGTGCCAGCATGGAGACAGGGATGGGTGGAGAGACCCAGTACTTC. This encodes CASMETGMGGETQYF.

This clonotype came up many times. This rearrangement joins TRBV7-2 to TRBJ2-1, with unresolved D. V was trimmed by 2 bases and J by 5 bases, leaving 4 bases between them. The CDR3 runs to 12 residues. Per the germline V gene, CDR1 is SGHTA and CDR2 is FQGNSA. CDR3 amino acids: CASSLRDNEQFF. The CDR3, as DNA: TGTGCCAGCAGCTTAAGGGACAATGAGCAGTTCTTC. The full variable domain, with the rest looked up from reference TRBV7-2 and TRBJ2-1, is GAGVSQSPSNKVTEKGKDVELRCDPISGHTALYWYRQSLGQGLEFLIYFQGNSAPDKSGLPSDRFSAERTGGSVSTLTIQRTQQEDSAVYLCASSLRDNEQFFGPGTRLTVL.